This T cell receptor beta chain was recovered during a study of cytomegalovirus exposure and HLA in healthy donors. Across the whole study: Genotyping of under 500 donors showed that 80% to 90% belonged to the Caucasian-associated ancestry cluster. Study-wide results and limits: The HLA-A and HLA-B alleles of most subjects were reportedly predicted accurately from TCR beta sequences. No immune exposure information besides CMV serostatus was available.

Researchers ran the PCR with 60 Vbeta and 13 Jbeta primers. This table comes from immunoSEQ multiplex PCR, and its TCRdb copy is limited to in-frame clones, with some not included. Its table lists 100,000 to 150,000 clones. Between the trimmed V and J ends, which lost 3 bases and 0 bases, there was a span of 13 bases. Germline CDR1 is KGHSH and CDR2 is LQKENI. The CDR3 totals 16 residues. Regarding this clone: Its antigen is not identified.

Sequenced material: PBMCs. The source is a woman aged 40 to 50 in good health and CMV-seronegative. The genes are TRBV18 and TRBJ2-3; D uncertain. CDR3 bases: TGTGCCAGCTCACCTTGGAGCGTCCCTAGCACAGATACGCAGTATTTT. This sequence encodes CASSPWSVPSTDTQYF. Using reference TRBV18 and TRBJ2-3 for the parts outside the CDR3, the full variable domain is NAGVMQNPRHLVRRRGQEARLRCSPMKGHSHVYWYRQLPEEGLKFMVYLQKENIIDESGMPKERFSAEFPKEGPSILRIQQVVRGDSAAYFCASSPWSVPSTDTQYFGPGTRLTVL.